These 14 T cell receptor beta chains came from one sample sequenced in a study of blood T cells in healthy people across ages. The authors ran a second PCR of about 7 to 12 cycles using a sample-barcoded 5' primer and a J-beta primer mix. TCRdb re-called the 5' RACE reads with MiXCR, one entry per CDR3 protein. Here the sample spans fewer than 1,000,000 distinct CDR3 sequences, roughly 44% being singletons. The sample comprised blood. These receptors were obtained from a man aged 55 to 70 in good health.

This clonotype was seen a handful of times. The chain combines TRBV15 with TRBJ2-7; unclear D gene. The CDR3 length is 14 residues. Looked up from germline, CDR1 is LNHNV and CDR2 is YYDKDF (reference sequence). V gave up 0 bases and J gave up 2 bases, with 8 bases separating them. The CDR3 region is CATSRDLGTYEQYF. In nucleotides, the CDR3 is TGTGCCACCAGCAGAGATCTCGGCACCTACGAGCAGTACTTC.

This clonotype was counted a single time. This rearrangement joins TRBV20-1 to TRBJ2-7, with D perhaps matching TRBD2 (7 bases). The germline CDR1 and CDR2 sequences are DFQATT and SNEGSKA (reference sequence). Trimming stripped 0 bases from V and 3 bases from J, with 15 bases between. CDR3 length: 15 residues. CDR3 coding DNA: TGCAGTGCTAGAGATTCGGCGGGGGCCCACTACGAGCAGTACTTC. Translation gives CSARDSAGAHYEQYF.

The genes are TRBV2 and TRBJ2-1; 8 bases fit TRBD1. With 6 bases clipped from V and 2 bases from J, the junction kept 6 bases outside the gene matches. CDR3 length equals 15 residues. Germline assignment: CDR1 SNHLY and CDR2 FYNNEI. The CDR3 nucleotides are TGTGCCAGCAGGACCGAACAGGGGGCCTACAATGAGCAGTTCTTC. Residues: CASRTEQGAYNEQFF.

There are a few counts of this clonotype. This chain connects TRBV7-9 to TRBJ2-4; 7 nucleotides agree with TRBD1. The germline V gene encodes CDR1 SEHNR and CDR2 FQNEAQ (reference sequence). The CDR3 has 15 residues. V dropped 5 bases and J dropped 0; count of bases not matched to a gene: 4. The CDR3 DNA sequence: TGTGCCAGCAGCCCGGACAGGCTAGCCAAAAACATTCAGTACTTC. Protein product: CASSPDRLAKNIQYF.

The rearrangement uses TRBV10-3 and TRBJ2-1; D might be TRBD2 (5 bases). The J call may be faulty, since TRBJ2-7 better matches the DNA end. CDR3 length: 15 amino acids. The germline gives CDR1 ENHRY, CDR2 SYGVKD. The CDR3 sequence is CAISDPAETYNEQYF. The CDR3 DNA reads as TGTGCCATCAGTGACCCAGCGGAAACCTACAATGAGCAGTACTTC.

This clonotype was seen more than once but under ten times. The chain has TRBV2 and TRBJ2-1, with D possibly being TRBD1 (5 bases). Trimming took 8 bases from V and 4 from J, leaving 12 bases between them. Germline loops: CDR1 SNHLY, CDR2 FYNNEI. The CDR3 is 13 residues long. In DNA form, the CDR3 reads TGTGCCAGCCTGACAGTCCTGTACAATGAGCAGTTCTTC. Its protein is CASLTVLYNEQFF.

The chain employs TRBV3-1 and TRBJ1-6; D gene uncertain. The CDR3 consists of 14 residues. The ends were cut back, 1 base at V and 9 bases at J, with 10 bases in the middle. Germline V lookup: CDR1 LGHDT, CDR2 YNNKEL (reference sequence). The CDR3 DNA reads TGTGCCAGCAGCCAAGGCGGGGTTAGTTCACCCCTCCACTTT. Residues: CASSQGGVSSPLHF.

In DNA, the CDR3 is TGCAGTGCTCCAGCCGGACGGGCTAACTATGGCTACACCTTC. It codes for CSAPAGRANYGYTF. The V call is TRBV20-1, the J call TRBJ1-2, with D hard to call. The V end was cut by 5 bases, the J end by 0 bases, with 13 bases between. The germline V gene has CDR1 DFQATT and CDR2 SNEGSKA (reference sequence). The CDR3 is 14 residues long.

This clonotype occurred many times. The chain joins TRBV12-3 or TRBV12-4 to TRBJ2-1, with TRBD2 matching over 7 bases. This CDR3 spans 12 amino acids. Losses at the gene ends were 8 bases for V and 7 bases for J; bases not matched to a gene: 5. CDR3 amino acids: CASSQRGNEQFF. The CDR3 region has the DNA TGTGCCAGCTCCCAGCGGGGAAATGAGCAGTTCTTC.

This sequence joins TRBV4-3 and TRBJ2-1; D remains ambiguous. Germline V gives CDR1 LGHNA, CDR2 YSLEER. The V and J ends lost 1 base and 7 bases respectively, with 14 bases between them. The CDR3 has 15 amino acids. CDR3 nucleotides: TGCGCCAGCAGCCAAGTTGTTACTTCCCGGAATGAGCAGTTCTTC. Encoded protein: CASSQVVTSRNEQFF.

This clonotype was found a few times. The CDR3 DNA follows: TGTGCCTGGAGTGCAAACACTGGCTACACCTTC. It yields the protein CAWSANTGYTF. The chain joins TRBV30 to TRBJ1-2; no clear D. CDR1 and CDR2 from the germline V gene are GTSNPN and SVGIG (reference sequence). Trimming shortened V by 1 base and J by 7 bases, and 7 bases separated the two germline ends. CDR3 length: 11 amino acids.

The rearrangement uses TRBV6-5 and TRBJ1-2; D uncertain. V gave up 5 bases and J gave up 7 bases, with 17 bases separating them. The CDR3 has 14 residues. The germline gives CDR1 MNHEY, CDR2 SVGAGI. CDR3 region: CASSHDRESVGYTF. The CDR3 bases are TGTGCCAGCAGTCACGATAGGGAGTCTGTTGGCTACACCTTC.

This clonotype came up a few times. The chain employs TRBV5-1 and TRBJ2-1; 10 positions match TRBD2. CDR1 is SGHRS and CDR2 is YFSETQ in the germline V gene. V trimming: 0 bases; J trimming: 1 base; junction bases outside the gene matches: 7. This CDR3 is built from 18 residues. CDR3 bases: TGCGCCAGCAGCTTGGTAGCGGGGGGTTCACAGTCCTACAATGAGCAGTTCTTC. Protein: CASSLVAGGSQSYNEQFF.

The gene calls are TRBV11-3 and TRBJ1-2; TRBD1 aligns across 7 bases. CDR3 length equals 14 residues. Germline CDR1 and CDR2: SGHNT and YENEEA. V lost 5 bases to trimming and J lost 4 bases; unmatched junction nucleotides: 7. CDR3 protein: CASSDDREGYGYTF. The CDR3 bases are TGTGCCAGCAGCGACGACAGGGAGGGCTATGGCTACACCTTC.